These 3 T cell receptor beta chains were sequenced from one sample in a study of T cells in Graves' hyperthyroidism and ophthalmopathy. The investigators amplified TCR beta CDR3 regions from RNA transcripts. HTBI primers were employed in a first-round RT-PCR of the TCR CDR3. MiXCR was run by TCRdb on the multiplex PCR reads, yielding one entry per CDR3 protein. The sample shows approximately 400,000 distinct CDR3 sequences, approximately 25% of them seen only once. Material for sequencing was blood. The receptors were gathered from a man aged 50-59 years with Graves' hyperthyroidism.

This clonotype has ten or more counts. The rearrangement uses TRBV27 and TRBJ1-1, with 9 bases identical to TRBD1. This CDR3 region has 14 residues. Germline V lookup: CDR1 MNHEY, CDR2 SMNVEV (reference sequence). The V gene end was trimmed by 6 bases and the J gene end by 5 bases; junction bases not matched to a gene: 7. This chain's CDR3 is CASSRGQGSTEAFF. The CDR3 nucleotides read TGTGCCAGCAGCCGTGGACAGGGGAGTACTGAAGCTTTCTTT.

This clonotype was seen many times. The DNA of the CDR3 is TGCAGCGGTTTCGACCGCTCGGGCTACACCTTC. This encodes CSGFDRSGYTF. The chain couples TRBV29-1 to TRBJ1-2; D uncertain. Trimming removed 7 bases from V and 8 bases from J, with 14 bases in between. CDR1 and CDR2 (germline): SQVTM, ANQGSEA. CDR3 length equals 11 residues.

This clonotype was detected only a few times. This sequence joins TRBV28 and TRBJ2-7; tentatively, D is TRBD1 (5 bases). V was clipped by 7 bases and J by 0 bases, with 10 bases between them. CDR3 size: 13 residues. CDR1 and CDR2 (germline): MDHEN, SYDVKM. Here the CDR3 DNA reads TGTGCCAGCACCGACAGTGACTCCTACGAGCAGTACTTC. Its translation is CASTDSDSYEQYF.